This TCR beta chain came from a study of glioma-infiltrating T cells. Study-level background: Before surgery, glioma patients received dexamethasone for at most six days. Study observations and caveats: Tissue and blood shared very few CDR3 sequences. A blood CDR3 motif signature was depleted in highly divergent patients.

The CDR3 has 14 residues. Germline V gene sequence: CDR1 MNHEY, CDR2 SMNVEV (reference sequence). This clonotype was counted a few times. Antigen: not known. The junction differs from germline at one of its ends, possibly a read error. The iRepertoire nested amplicon-rescue multiplex PCR amplified TCR alpha and beta CDR3s from RNA. One-step reverse transcription and amplification started from approximately 100-400 ng of tissue mRNA or PBMC total RNA. One entry per CDR3 protein results from TCRdb running MiXCR on the multiplex PCR reads. The table records around 390,000 distinct CDR3 sequences, 41% of them present only once.

The chain employs TRBV27 and TRBJ2-7, with TRBD2 matching 7 bases. The sample consisted of glioma tissue, nonneoplastic brain tissue, or PBMCs (not recorded which). The sequence came from a human donor with low-grade glioma or glioblastoma, undergoing nonglioma brain surgery, or in good health (not recorded which). The CDR3 here is CASSLGYGDYELYF. In DNA, the CDR3 is TGTGCCAGCAGTTTGGGGTATGGGGACTACGAGCTGTACTTC.